Sequencing of this TCR beta chain was carried out in a study of blood T cell repertoires in COVID-19. As for the study in general: From T cells, B-cell-depleted T cells, or PBMCs came the material, which was cDNA or gDNA.

TCRdb's copy holds only in-frame clones and misses some; the assay was immunoSEQ multiplex PCR. The sample includes around 150,000 clones, approximately 90% of them seen just once. Germline CDR1 is SGHNT and CDR2 is YYREEE (reference sequence). With 0 bases clipped from V and 2 bases from J, the junction kept 1 base outside the gene matches. The CDR3 loop spans 15 amino acids. The sample taken for sequencing was peripheral blood. The clonotype comes from a woman in her thirties or forties with acute or convalescent COVID-19. The V and J genes are TRBV5-4 and TRBJ2-7, with TRBD1 identical over 11 bases. The CDR3 sequence is CASSLGGQGAYEQYF. CDR3 in DNA: TGTGCCAGCAGCTTGGGGGGACAGGGGGCCTACGAGCAGTACTTC.